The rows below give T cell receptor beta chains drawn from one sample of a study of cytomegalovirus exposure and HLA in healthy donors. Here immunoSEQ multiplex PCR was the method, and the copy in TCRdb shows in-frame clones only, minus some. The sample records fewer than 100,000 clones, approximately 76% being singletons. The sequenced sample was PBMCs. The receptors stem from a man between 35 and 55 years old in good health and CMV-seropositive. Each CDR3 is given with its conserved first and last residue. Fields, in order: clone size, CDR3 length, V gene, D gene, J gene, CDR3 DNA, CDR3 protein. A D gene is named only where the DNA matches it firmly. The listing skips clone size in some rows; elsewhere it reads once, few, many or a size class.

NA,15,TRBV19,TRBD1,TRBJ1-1,TGTGCCAGTAAGAGCGACAGGGCTATGAACACTGAAGCTTTCTTT,CASKSDRAMNTEAFF
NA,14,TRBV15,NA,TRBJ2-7,TGTGCCACCAGCAGAGATAACAGGGCTGGCGAGCAGTACTTC,CATSRDNRAGEQYF
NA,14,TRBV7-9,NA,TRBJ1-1,TGTGCCAGCAGCTCAGGACAGCCTCTTGCTGAAGCTTTCTTT,CASSSGQPLAEAFF
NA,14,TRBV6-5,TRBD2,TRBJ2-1,TGTGCCACCTTGTCTAGCGGGAGCTACAATGAGCAGTTCTTC,CATLSSGSYNEQFF
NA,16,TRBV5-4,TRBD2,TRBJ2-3,TGTGCCAGCACCTCAGGAAGCGGGCTAGCGGCAGATACGCAGTATTTT,CASTSGSGLAADTQYF
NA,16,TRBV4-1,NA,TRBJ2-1,TGCGCCAGCAGCCCTCAGGGATACCTTACGAGCAATGAGCAGTTCTTC,CASSPQGYLTSNEQFF
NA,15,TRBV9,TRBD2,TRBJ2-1,TGTGCCAGCAGCGTTGCGGGACTAGCGGGAGATGAGCAGTTCTTC,CASSVAGLAGDEQFF
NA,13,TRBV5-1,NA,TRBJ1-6,TGCGCCAGCAGCCGGGACATAGGGTCACCCCTCCACTTT,CASSRDIGSPLHF
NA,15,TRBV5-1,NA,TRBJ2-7,TGCGCCAGCAGCCTGAGGGACCTAGGGGGCTACGAGCAGTACTTC,CASSLRDLGGYEQYF
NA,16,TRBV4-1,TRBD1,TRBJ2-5,TGCGCCAGCAGCCAGGCCCGGGACAGGGAAGGAGAGACCCAGTACTTC,CASSQARDREGETQYF
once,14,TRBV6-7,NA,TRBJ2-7,TGTGCCAGCAGTTACTTTCAGGGCTCCTACGAGCAGTACTTC,CASSYFQGSYEQYF
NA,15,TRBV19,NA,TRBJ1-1,TGTGCCAGTAGTATGTCTGGACAAATGAACACTGAAGCTTTCTTT,CASSMSGQMNTEAFF
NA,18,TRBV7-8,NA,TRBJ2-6,TGTGCCAGCAGGACTGGAGGGGCCGGAGCCTCTGGGGCCAACGTCCTGACTTTC,CASRTGGAGASGANVLTF
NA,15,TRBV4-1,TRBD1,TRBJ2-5,TGCGCCAGCAGCCAAGACTGGACAGGGGTAGAGACCCAGTACTTC,CASSQDWTGVETQYF
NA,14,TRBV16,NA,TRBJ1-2,TGTGCCAGCAGCCTAATAGAACAGGGTCCGGGCTACACCTTC,CASSLIEQGPGYTF
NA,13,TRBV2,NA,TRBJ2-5,TGTGCCAGCAGTGAAACCAGGCAAGAGACCCAGTACTTC,CASSETRQETQYF
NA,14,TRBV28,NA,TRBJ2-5,TGTGCCAGCAGTTCGAGCGGGTTGCTCGAGACCCAGTACTTC,CASSSSGLLETQYF
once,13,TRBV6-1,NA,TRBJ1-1,TGTGCCAGCATCACTGGAGGGAGGGGCGAAGCTTTCTTT,CASITGGRGEAFF
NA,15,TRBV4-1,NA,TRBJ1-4,TGCGCCAGCAGCCAAGGAGGAGTTAATGGGGAAAAACTGTTTTTT,CASSQGGVNGEKLFF
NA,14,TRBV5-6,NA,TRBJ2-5,TGTGCCAGCAGCTTTGTGGCGGACCAAGAGACCCAGTACTTC,CASSFVADQETQYF
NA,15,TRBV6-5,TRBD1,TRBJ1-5,TGTGCCAGCAGTTACGGGACAGGGGCCGTTGGGCCCCAGCATTTT,CASSYGTGAVGPQHF
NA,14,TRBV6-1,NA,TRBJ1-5,TGTGCCAGCAGTGATTGGGGGCCCAATCAGCCCCAGCATTTT,CASSDWGPNQPQHF